This T cell receptor (beta chain) was obtained from a study of regulatory T cells in long-lasting Graves disease. General study points: Repertoires from persistent disease leaned toward TRBV28, TRBJ1-2 and TRBJ2-5.

The sample's time point: newly diagnosed GD, antithyroid drugs for less than 3 months. PBMC RNA served as the TCR library source. The CDR3 is 14 amino acids. V was cut by 0 bases and J by 6 bases, with 14 bases left in between. CDR1 is SQVTM and CDR2 is ANQGSEA in the germline V gene. For this clonotype: What it binds is unknown.

Library construction for TCR beta used iRepertoire HTBI primers and Arm-PCR of CDR3 regions. One entry per CDR3 protein, called by TCRdb with MiXCR from the multiplex PCR reads. The sample lists 510,000 or so distinct CDR3 sequences, around 12% occurring once. The same sample was also studied in work on T cells in Graves' hyperthyroidism and ophthalmopathy. This second report adds: Newly diagnosed patients aged 18 to 65 had hyperthyroidism of under 2 months' duration. The TCR CDR3 was amplified in a first-round RT-PCR using the HTBI primer set.

The sample consisted of peripheral blood mononuclear cells (PBMCs), taken at new diagnosis, from a patient treated with antithyroid drugs. V gene TRBV29-1 combines with J gene TRBJ1-2; D is possibly TRBD1 (5 bases). This clonotype was sampled from a woman aged 30 to 39 with Graves disease. The CDR3 here is CSVEDGRAFDGYTF. The DNA for the CDR3 is TGCAGCGTTGAAGACGGCAGGGCGTTCGATGGCTACACCTTC.